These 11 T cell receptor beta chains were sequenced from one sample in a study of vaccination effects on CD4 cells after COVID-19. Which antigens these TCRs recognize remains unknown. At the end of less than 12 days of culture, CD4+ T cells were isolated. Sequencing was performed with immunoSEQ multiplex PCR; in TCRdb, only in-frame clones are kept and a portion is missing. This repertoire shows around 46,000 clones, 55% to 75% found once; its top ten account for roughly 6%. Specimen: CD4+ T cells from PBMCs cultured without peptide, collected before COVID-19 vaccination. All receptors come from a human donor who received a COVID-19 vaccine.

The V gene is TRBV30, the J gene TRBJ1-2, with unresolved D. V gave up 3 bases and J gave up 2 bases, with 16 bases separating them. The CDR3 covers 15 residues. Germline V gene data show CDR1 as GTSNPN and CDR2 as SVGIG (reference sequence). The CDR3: CAWRKLDSPNYGYTF. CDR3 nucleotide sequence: TGTGCCTGGAGGAAACTTGATTCCCCCAACTATGGCTACACCTTC. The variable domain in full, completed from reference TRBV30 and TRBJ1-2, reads SQTIHQWPATLVQPVGSPLSLECTVEGTSNPNLYWYRQAAGRGLQLLFYSVGIGQISSEVPQNLSASRPQDRQFILSSKKLLLSDSGFYLCAWRKLDSPNYGYTFGSGTRLTVV.

CDR3 nucleotides: TGTGCCAGCAGTTTAAACGGTCAGCCCCAGCATTTT. Translating gives CASSLNGQPQHF. The chain combines TRBV12-3 or TRBV12-4 with TRBJ1-5; unclear D gene. The CDR3 has 12 amino acids. V shed 2 bases and J shed 6 bases, with 5 bases lying between them.

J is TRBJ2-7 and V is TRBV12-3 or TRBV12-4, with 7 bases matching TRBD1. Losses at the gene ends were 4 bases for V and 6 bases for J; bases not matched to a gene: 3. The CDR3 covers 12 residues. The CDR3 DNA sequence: TGTGCCAGCAGTTCGACAGGGCTCGAGCAGTACTTC. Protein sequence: CASSSTGLEQYF.

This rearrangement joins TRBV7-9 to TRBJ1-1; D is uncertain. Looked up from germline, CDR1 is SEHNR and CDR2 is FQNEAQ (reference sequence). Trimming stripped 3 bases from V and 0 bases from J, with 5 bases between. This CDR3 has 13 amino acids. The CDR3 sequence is CASSFYMNTEAFF. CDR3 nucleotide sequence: TGTGCCAGCAGCTTTTACATGAACACTGAAGCTTTCTTT.

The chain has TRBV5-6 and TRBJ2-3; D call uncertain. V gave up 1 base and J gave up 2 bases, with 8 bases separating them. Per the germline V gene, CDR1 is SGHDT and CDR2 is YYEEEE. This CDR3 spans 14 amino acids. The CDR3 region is CASSLKRFTDTQYF. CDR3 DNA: TGTGCCAGCAGCTTGAAAAGGTTCACAGATACGCAGTATTTT. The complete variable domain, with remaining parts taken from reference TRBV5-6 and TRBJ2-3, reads DAGVTQSPTHLIKTRGQQVTLRCSPKSGHDTVSWYQQALGQGPQFIFQYYEEEERQRGNFPDRFSGHQFPNYSSELNVNALLLGDSALYLCASSLKRFTDTQYFGPGTRLTVL.

CDR3 sequence: CASSQPGRQGTYGYTF. The CDR3 DNA sequence: TGCGCCAGCAGTCAGCCGGGACGACAGGGGACATATGGCTACACCTTC. The chain joins TRBV23-1 to TRBJ1-2; TRBD1 aligns across 8 bases. TRBV23-1 belongs to the ORF category, with a function that is uncertain. This CDR3 comprises 16 residues. After removal of 3 bases from V and 5 bases from J, the junction contained 11 bases not matched to a gene.

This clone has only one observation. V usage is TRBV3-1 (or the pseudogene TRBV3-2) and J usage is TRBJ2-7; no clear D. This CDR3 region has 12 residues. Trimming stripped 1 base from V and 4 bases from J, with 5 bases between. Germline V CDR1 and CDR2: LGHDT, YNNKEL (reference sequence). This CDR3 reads CASSQVSYEQYF. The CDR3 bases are TGTGCCAGCAGCCAAGTCAGTTACGAGCAGTACTTC.

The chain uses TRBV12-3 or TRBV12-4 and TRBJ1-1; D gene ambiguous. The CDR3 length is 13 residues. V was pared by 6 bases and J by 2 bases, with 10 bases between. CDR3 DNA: TGTGCCAGCAGCTCCAGGATAAACACTGAAGCTTTCTTT. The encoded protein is CASSSRINTEAFF.

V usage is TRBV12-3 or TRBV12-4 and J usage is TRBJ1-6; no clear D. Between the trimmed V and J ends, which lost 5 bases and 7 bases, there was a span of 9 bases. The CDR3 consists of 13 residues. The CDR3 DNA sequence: TGTGCCAGCAGTCCCAGCGGCAATTCACCCCTCCACTTT. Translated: CASSPSGNSPLHF.

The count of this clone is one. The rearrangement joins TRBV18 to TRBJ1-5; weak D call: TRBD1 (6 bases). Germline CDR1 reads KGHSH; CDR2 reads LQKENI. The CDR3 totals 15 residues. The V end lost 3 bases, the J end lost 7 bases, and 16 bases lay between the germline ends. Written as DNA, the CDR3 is TGTGCCAGCTCACCCCCCTCTGGGGGCGGGCAGCCCCAGCATTTT. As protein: CASSPPSGGGQPQHF.

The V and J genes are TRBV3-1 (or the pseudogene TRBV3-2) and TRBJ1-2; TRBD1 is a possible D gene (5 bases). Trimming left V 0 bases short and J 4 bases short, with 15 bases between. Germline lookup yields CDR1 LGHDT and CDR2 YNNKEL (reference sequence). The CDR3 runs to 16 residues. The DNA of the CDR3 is TGTGCCAGCAGCCAAGAATGGTTAGGCAGGGCCTATGGCTACACCTTC. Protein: CASSQEWLGRAYGYTF.